This T cell receptor beta chain originates from a study of T cells after yellow fever vaccination (dated by TCRdb to the late 2010s). About the investigation overall: The SMART-Seq v4 Ultra Low Input RNA kit was used to prepare libraries from fractions with low cell numbers. To follow T-cell clones before and after both primary and booster YFV17D yellow fever vaccination, bulk TCR alpha and beta repertoires underwent longitudinal sequencing. The cohort comprised two healthy male donors, one aged 18 to 29 and one aged 30 to 40 years. Blood was drawn at multiple timepoints before and after primary and secondary immunization, with bulk PBMC replicates and cell subsets isolated.

Reads for this sample came from an Illumina NovaSeq 6000. TCR cDNA was made using 5'RACE template switching, a step that added a universal primer site and unique molecular identifiers. Priming of cDNA synthesis was performed from both the TCR alpha and TCR beta constant segments. Libraries were amplified in two PCR steps, with sample barcodes and sequencing adapters added in the second step. Sequencing of libraries was performed on Illumina HiSeq 2500 (2x100 bp) or NovaSeq (2x150 bp). The paper's processing steps were these. MIGEC handled demultiplexing of reads and collapsing into UMI consensus sequences, while MiXCR performed V(D)J alignment. Using edgeR on replicate PBMC samples, clonotypes were called vaccine-responding if FDR was below 0.01 and the log2 fold change was above 5 up to day 15. Each bulk clonotype received a CD4 or CD8 identity based on whether the sequenced CD4 or CD8 repertoire contained that clonotype at higher abundance. Starting from the raw public reads, TCRdb applied fastp trimming at Q25, assembled clones with MiXCR and retained in-frame beta chains. Every CDR3 protein is listed once, alongside the most common genes and DNA of its rows. For this entry, the V and J calls and clone size follow TCRdb and not the study's own pipeline. Present in this sample are 300,000 to 400,000 distinct CDR3 sequences, roughly 4.3% of which were seen just once. Roughly a quarter of the sample lies in the top ten.

The germline V gene (reference sequence) sets CDR1 to LGHDT and CDR2 to YNNKEL. V ends up 0 bases short and J 7 bases short, with an unmatched junction base count of 7. Its CDR3 holds 16 amino acids, cysteine through phenylalanine. CDR3 DNA is the only sequence kept; it has 48 bases, read in frame from the first base. The meaning of the sample's treatment or condition label: live attenuated yellow fever vaccine strain. At every blood-draw timepoint, two biological replicates of bulk PBMCs were collected. PBMCs were isolated from peripheral blood using a standard Ficoll-Paque protocol. TriZol was used to extract RNA from bulk PBMCs, CD4 and CD8 fractions, and dextramer-positive and dextramer-negative fractions. Of note for this clonotype: Which antigen it targets is not known. Base qualities are missing; no much larger clone stands one base away.

Results and caveats for the whole study, not just this receptor: FACS-sorted repertoires could contain abundant contaminating clonotypes from the bulk population, so computational filtering was required. After the booster, most of the clones that had expanded following primary vaccination were detected again (approximately 95% of CD4 and around 88% of CD8), which suggests that memory was broadly maintained. A small share of clonotypes was detected in both CD4 and CD8 compartments, with the overlap likely arising from convergent recombination. Because only two donors were included in the study, the extent to which the findings can be generalized is limited. Compared with the primary T-cell response, the secondary T-cell response was faster but weaker, reaching its peak on day 5 rather than on day 15.

The V and J segments used are TRBV3-1 and TRBJ2-1; 9 bases in between match TRBD2. This specimen consisted of PBMCs, obtained 5 days after the yellow fever booster vaccination. This TCR was sampled from a young man who received the YFV17D yellow fever vaccine. At the DNA level, the sequence is TGTGCCAGCAGCCAAGATGATCTAGCGGGGACTAATGAGCAGTTCTTC. Its amino acids are CASSQDDLAGTNEQFF.